This passage covers 20 T cell receptor beta chains from one sample sequenced in a study of human T cells and chemical hapten exposure. Time point: patch test 1, 2 weeks after DPC sensitization. The treatment was: therapeutic diphenylcyclopropenone sensitization with weekly scalp DPC. From the RACE reads, TCRdb called clonotypes with MiXCR, one entry per CDR3 protein. The sample contains about 340,000 distinct CDR3 sequences, 6% to 8.5% of which appear only once. The sequencing here drew on whole blood, taken in connection with sensitization to the hapten diphenylcyclopropenone (DPC). The receptor set was obtained from a woman aged 18-29 years with alopecia areata. Some clones in this sample may be carry-over from other donors' samples.

This clonotype was seen many times. This chain joins TRBV12-3 or TRBV12-4 and TRBJ2-3; D possibly corresponds to TRBD2 (7 bases). Trimming removed 3 bases at V and 0 bases at J, with 13 bases between. This CDR3 is built from 16 residues. The CDR3 DNA reads TGTGCCAGCAGTTTTGGTGCGGGGGCGAGCACAGATACGCAGTATTTT. This encodes CASSFGAGASTDTQYF.

This clonotype was counted between two and nine times. The rearrangement joins TRBV12-3 or TRBV12-4 to TRBJ1-4, with TRBD1 as a possible D gene (5 bases). With 3 bases removed from V and 5 bases from J, the gap between germline ends came to 13 bases. The length of the CDR3 is 15 residues. As DNA, the CDR3 is TGTGCCAGCAGTTTGGCTGACAGCCTGAATGAAAAACTGTTTTTT. It specifies CASSLADSLNEKLFF.

This chain connects TRBV27 to TRBJ2-2; 9 bases agree with TRBD2. Per germline, CDR1 MNHEY and CDR2 SMNVEV (reference sequence). Unmatched junction bases numbered 6, after V lost 2 bases and J lost 5 bases. This CDR3 region has 16 residues. CDR3 sequence: CASSLLAGRRTGELFF. DNA of the CDR3: TGTGCCAGCAGTTTACTAGCGGGAAGGAGGACCGGGGAGCTGTTTTTT.

V gene TRBV6-6 combines with J gene TRBJ1-5; weak D call: TRBD1 (5 bases). V was cut by 6 bases and J by 8 bases, with 20 bases left in between. The length of the CDR3 is 15 residues. The germline V gene has CDR1 MNHNY and CDR2 SVGAGI (reference sequence). The CDR3 here is CASRPPGGTGEPQHF. CDR3 in DNA: TGTGCCAGCAGACCCCCTGGAGGGACGGGCGAGCCCCAGCATTTT.

This clonotype was seen a handful of times. V is TRBV7-2 and J is TRBJ2-5; TRBD2 aligns across 13 bases. The J segment lost 3 bases and the V segment lost 5 bases, leaving 6 bases of the junction unmatched. Germline CDR1 is SGHTA and CDR2 is FQGNSA. This CDR3 contains 16 residues. CDR3 in amino acids: CASSKGLAGAKETQYF. CDR3 sequence (DNA): TGTGCCAGCAGCAAAGGACTAGCGGGGGCTAAAGAGACCCAGTACTTC.

This clonotype was counted a few times. This chain links TRBV12-3 or TRBV12-4 with TRBJ2-3; D is uncertain. There are 12 residues in the CDR3. Trimming shortened V by 7 bases and J by 1 base, and 6 bases separated the two germline ends. Here the CDR3 DNA reads TGTGCCAGCACCTGGGGCACAGATACGCAGTATTTT. It encodes CASTWGTDTQYF.

This clonotype came up a few times. The chain has TRBV12-3 or TRBV12-4 and TRBJ1-1; unclear D gene. V was clipped by 2 bases and J by 11 bases, with 18 bases between them. The CDR3 length is 14 residues. The DNA of the CDR3 is TGTGCCAGCAGTTTAAGTGGTGGCCAGGCGGGGGCTTTCTTT. Encoded protein: CASSLSGGQAGAFF.

The CDR3 loop is CASSSSRGGAQETQYF. CDR3 sequence (DNA): TGTGCCAGCAGCTCCTCGCGGGGGGGCGCCCAGGAGACCCAGTACTTC. The rearrangement links TRBV7-3 to TRBJ2-5; 9 bases match TRBD2. V was clipped by 4 bases and J by 5 bases; unmatched bases: 11. CDR1 is SGHTA and CDR2 is FQGTGA in the germline V gene. This CDR3 has 16 residues.

In its sample, this clonotype was seen many times. The chain carries TRBV20-1 and TRBJ2-7; D perhaps matches TRBD1 (6 bases). This CDR3 is built from 13 residues. Germline CDR1 DFQATT, CDR2 SNEGSKA (reference sequence). The ends were cut back, 3 bases at V and 1 base at J, with 10 bases in the middle. The CDR3 nucleotides read TGCAGTGCTAGCAGGGGTCTATCCTACGAGCAGTACTTC. As protein: CSASRGLSYEQYF.

V usage is TRBV15 and J usage is TRBJ1-6; D might be TRBD1 (6 bases). The V and J ends lost 4 bases and 9 bases respectively, with 13 bases between them. The CDR3 has 14 amino acids. Germline CDR1 reads LNHNV; CDR2 reads YYDKDF (reference sequence). For the CDR3, the DNA is TGTGCCACCAGCACGGACAGACAAATTTCACCCCTCCACTTT. This translates into CATSTDRQISPLHF. The whole variable domain, remainder taken from reference TRBV15 and TRBJ1-6, is DAMVIQNPRYQVTQFGKPVTLSCSQTLNHNVMYWYQQKSSQAPKLLFHYYDKDFNNEADTPDNFQSRRPNTSFCFLDIRSPGLGDTAMYLCATSTDRQISPLHFGNGTRLTVT.

This clonotype showed up many times. The chain is built from TRBV6-6 and TRBJ2-5; D possibly corresponds to TRBD1 (6 bases). The germline CDR1 and CDR2 sequences are MNHNY and SVGAGI (reference sequence). The CDR3 covers 14 residues. V was cut by 6 bases and J by 9 bases, with 20 bases left in between. CDR3 region: CASRKGYRDASQYF. The CDR3 nucleotides read TGTGCCAGCAGGAAGGGTTACAGGGATGCGTCCCAGTACTTC.

This clonotype appeared many times. The chain links TRBV7-2 to TRBJ2-3, with a possible D match to TRBD2 (5 bases). This CDR3 contains 15 residues. The germline V and J ends were trimmed by 3 bases and 6 bases, with 16 bases remaining between them. Germline CDR1 and CDR2: SGHTA and FQGNSA. The DNA of the CDR3 is TGTGCCAGCAGCTTGGGTAGCCGGGGTCTGGATACGCAGTATTTT. This translates into CASSLGSRGLDTQYF.

The sample holds many counts of this clonotype. The chain has TRBV6-4 and TRBJ2-3; D may be TRBD2 (5 bases). Germline V CDR1 and CDR2: MRHNA, SNTAGT. V lost 2 bases, J lost 4 bases, and 16 bases lay in between. The CDR3 is 16 residues long. The CDR3 is CASSDPVQRAPDTQYF. In DNA form, the CDR3 reads TGTGCCAGCAGTGACCCCGTCCAGAGGGCCCCAGATACGCAGTATTTT.

There are many counts of this clonotype. The chain joins TRBV20-1 to TRBJ2-7, with D possibly TRBD2 on 6 matching bases. From germline, CDR1 is DFQATT and CDR2 SNEGSKA (reference sequence). CDR3 length: 14 residues. V was clipped by 5 bases and J by 3 bases, with 17 bases between them. This CDR3 is CSAPRQDGGYEQYF. The CDR3 nucleotides are TGCAGTGCTCCTCGCCAGGACGGGGGCTACGAGCAGTACTTC.

CDR3 nucleotides: TGTGCCATCAGTGGGGAGGAAGAAGCTTTCTTT. This translates into CAISGEEEAFF. The V gene is TRBV10-3, the J gene TRBJ1-1; D gene ambiguous. Trimming shortened V by 4 bases and J by 8 bases, and 8 bases separated the two germline ends. The CDR3 spans 11 residues. Germline CDR1 reads ENHRY; CDR2 reads SYGVKD.

This clonotype was detected many times. The rearrangement links TRBV11-2 to TRBJ2-3; D is unresolved. V lost 4 bases and J 1 base, leaving 9 bases between the germline ends. Germline V lookup: CDR1 SGHAT, CDR2 FQNNGV. This CDR3 spans 14 amino acids. The CDR3 nucleotides are TGTGCCAGCAGCTCCCTCGTTGGCACAGATACGCAGTATTTT. Protein: CASSSLVGTDTQYF.

This rearrangement joins TRBV4-3 to TRBJ2-5; 12 bases align to TRBD2. The J segment lost 3 bases and the V segment lost 1 base, leaving 3 bases of the junction unmatched. The CDR3 runs to 16 residues. Germline-derived CDR1 and CDR2 are LGHNA and YSLEER. CDR3 in amino acids: CASSQGRLAGEETQYF. The CDR3, as DNA: TGCGCCAGCAGCCAAGGACGACTAGCGGGGGAAGAGACCCAGTACTTC.

The rearrangement joins TRBV5-1 to TRBJ2-3; weak D call: TRBD2 (5 bases). CDR1 and CDR2 from the germline V gene are SGHRS and YFSETQ. This CDR3 region has 14 residues. Trimming cost V 0 bases and J 6 bases, with 11 bases left between them. The CDR3 sequence is CASSLDRPGDTQYF. In DNA, the CDR3 is TGCGCCAGCAGCTTGGATCGCCCGGGGGATACGCAGTATTTT.

This sequence joins TRBV29-1 and TRBJ2-3; D might be TRBD2 (6 bases). V lost 7 bases and J lost 2, with 16 bases in between. The CDR3 totals 14 residues. Germline V gene data show CDR1 as SQVTM and CDR2 as ANQGSEA. As DNA, the CDR3 is TGCAGCGCCAGTAGCGGAATTAACACAGATACGCAGTATTTT. Translated: CSASSGINTDTQYF.

This clonotype was seen repeatedly, ten times or more. V gene TRBV7-9 combines with J gene TRBJ2-3; D call uncertain. This CDR3 is 12 amino acids long. V was shortened by 5 bases and J by 4 bases, with 7 bases between the two germline ends. CDR1 is SEHNR, CDR2 FQNEAQ, per germline (reference sequence). The CDR3 spells CASSPLSDTQYF. The DNA of the CDR3 is TGTGCCAGCAGCCCTTTATCAGATACGCAGTATTTT. Together with reference TRBV7-9 and TRBJ2-3, the CDR3 gives the full variable domain: DTGVSQNPRHKITKRGQNVTFRCDPISEHNRLYWYRQTLGQGPEFLTYFQNEAQLEKSRLLSDRFSAERPKGSFSTLEIQRTEQGDSAMYLCASSPLSDTQYFGPGTRLTVL.